This TCR beta chain was sequenced in a study of cytomegalovirus exposure and HLA in healthy donors. The CDR3 spans 13 residues. The germline CDR1 and CDR2 sequences are KGHSH and LQKENI. The germline V and J ends were trimmed by 3 bases and 3 bases, with 8 bases remaining between them. A note on this clone: What it binds is unknown.

PCR amplification relied on 60 Vbeta primers (plus 13 Jbeta primers). Data came from immunoSEQ multiplex PCR; TCRdb stores just in-frame clones and leaves some out. The sample has some 140,000 clones; 73% are singletons. Healthy bone marrow donors formed the donor group. Study findings and constraints: Presence/absence results assume similar sequencing depth per donor, which may not hold. TCR sequences were mostly rare, though some public TCRs occurred in many donors.

Sample: PBMCs. The sequence was collected from a woman aged 35 to 49 in good health and CMV-seronegative. The chain employs TRBV18 and TRBJ1-2; no definite D call. The CDR3 protein is CASSPQDHYGYTF. CDR3 coding DNA: TGTGCCAGCTCACCTCAGGATCACTATGGCTACACCTTC.